This entry concerns a single TCR beta chain. This record comes from a study of T cells in tuberculosis. Only in-frame clones appear in the TCRdb table, and some are missing; sequencing was by immunoSEQ multiplex PCR. This sample has 30,000 to 45,000 clones; about 94% occur once, and the top ten carry 9.5% to 13%. The source of this sequence is a donor under 30 with latent tuberculosis or without tuberculosis infection. Some clones in this sample may be carry-over from other donors' samples. The sequenced sample was PBMCs.

Here the CDR3 reads CASSLWDTFYEQYV. As DNA, the CDR3 is TGTGCCAGCAGCTTGTGGGACACCTTTTACGAGCAGTACGTC. The chain joins TRBV5-5 to TRBJ2-7; D possibly corresponds to TRBD1 (6 bases). V was trimmed by 1 base and J by 4 bases, leaving 12 bases between them. The V gene's germline CDR1 is SGHKS and CDR2 YYEKEE (reference sequence). CDR3 length: 14 residues.